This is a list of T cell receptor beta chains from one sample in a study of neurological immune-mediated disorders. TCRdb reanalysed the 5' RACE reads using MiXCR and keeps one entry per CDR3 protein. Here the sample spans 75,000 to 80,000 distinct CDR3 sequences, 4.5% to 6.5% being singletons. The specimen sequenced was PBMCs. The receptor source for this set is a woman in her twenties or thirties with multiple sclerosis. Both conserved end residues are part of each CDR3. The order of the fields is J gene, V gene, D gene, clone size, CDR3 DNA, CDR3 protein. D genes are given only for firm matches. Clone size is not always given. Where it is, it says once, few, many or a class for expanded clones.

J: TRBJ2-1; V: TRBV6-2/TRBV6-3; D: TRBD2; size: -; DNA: TGTGCCAGCAGTTACTTCGGGGGGAGGGCTGAGCAGTTCTTC; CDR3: CASSYFGGRAEQFF
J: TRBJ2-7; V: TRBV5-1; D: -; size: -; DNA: TGCGCCAGCAGCTTGGATCCTAGCTACGAGCAGTACTTC; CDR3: CASSLDPSYEQYF
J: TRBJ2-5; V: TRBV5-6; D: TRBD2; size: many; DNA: TGTGCCAGCAGCTTGTCGGAGCGGGGGGGAGAGACCCAGTACTTC; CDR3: CASSLSERGGETQYF
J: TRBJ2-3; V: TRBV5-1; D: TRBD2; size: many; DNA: TGCGCCAGCAGCTCGGATAGCGGGAAGGTCACAGATACGCAGTATTTT; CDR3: CASSSDSGKVTDTQYF
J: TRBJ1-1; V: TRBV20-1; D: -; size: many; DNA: TGCAGTGCCACTGTACCGAGGATTATGGGGAACACTGAAGCTTTCTTT; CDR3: CSATVPRIMGNTEAFF
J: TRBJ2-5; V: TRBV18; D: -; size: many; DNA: TGTGCCAGCTCGCCTGCCGTCGTCCAAGAGACCCAGTACTTC; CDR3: CASSPAVVQETQYF
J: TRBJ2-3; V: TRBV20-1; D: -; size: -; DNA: TGCAGTGGGGTTCGGGGATCAGATACGCAGTATTTT; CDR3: CSGVRGSDTQYF
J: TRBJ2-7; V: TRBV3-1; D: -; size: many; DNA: TGTGCCAGCAGCCAATCAACCTACGAGCAGTACTTC; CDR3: CASSQSTYEQYF
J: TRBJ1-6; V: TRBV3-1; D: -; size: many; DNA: TGTGCCAGCAGCCAATTTGACGGTTCACCCCTCCACTTT; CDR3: CASSQFDGSPLHF
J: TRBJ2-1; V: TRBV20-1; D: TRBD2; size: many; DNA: TGCAGTGCTAGTAGCGGGGGCGCCTACAATGAGCAGTTCTTC; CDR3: CSASSGGAYNEQFF
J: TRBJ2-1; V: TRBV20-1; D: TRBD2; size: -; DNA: TGCAGTGCTCCCGGGGCCGCGGGAGGGCCGGGTCGGGTCTCCTACAATGAGCAGTTCTTC; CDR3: CSAPGAAGGPGRVSYNEQFF
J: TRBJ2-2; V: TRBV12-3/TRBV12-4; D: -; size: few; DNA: TGTGACAGCAGCAGCAGAACCGGGGAGCTGTTTTTT; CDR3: CDSSSRTGELFF